The 10 T cell receptor beta chains below were found in one sample sequenced in a study of blood T cell repertoires in COVID-19. Produced via immunoSEQ multiplex PCR; TCRdb's table is partial and in-frame only. The sample has 70,000 or so clones, 86% seen once. The sequenced sample consisted of peripheral blood. These receptor sequences come from a young man with acute or convalescent COVID-19.

V is TRBV2 and J is TRBJ2-5, with 9 bases that match TRBD1. Germline V CDR1 and CDR2: SNHLY, FYNNEI. V shed 3 bases and J 1 base; nucleotides not matched to a gene: 3. CDR3 size: 15 residues. The CDR3, as DNA: TGTGCCAGCAGTGATTCGGGACAGGGCCAAGAGACCCAGTACTTC. This translates into CASSDSGQGQETQYF. Combining the CDR3 with reference TRBV2 and TRBJ2-5 gives the whole variable domain EPEVTQTPSHQVTQMGQEVILRCVPISNHLYFYWYRQILGQKVEFLVSFYNNEISEKSEIFDDQFSVERPDGSNFTLKIRSTKLEDSAMYFCASSDSGQGQETQYFGPGTRLLVL.

The chain joins TRBV2 to TRBJ2-4; TRBD1 matches 10 bases. The CDR3 covers 20 residues. J gave up 2 bases and V 5 bases, and 18 bases lay outside the gene matches. Per the germline V gene, CDR1 is SNHLY and CDR2 is FYNNEI. DNA for the CDR3: TGTGCCAGCAGTCCCTTGTCGGGACAGGGGTCTTCCTTACCCAAAAACATTCAGTACTTC. Translated: CASSPLSGQGSSLPKNIQYF.

This clone was observed a single time. This chain connects TRBV18 to TRBJ2-7; 12 bases agree with TRBD1. V trimming: 6 bases; J trimming: 3 bases; junction bases outside the gene matches: 6. The CDR3 is 15 residues long. The germline V gene has CDR1 KGHSH and CDR2 LQKENI. The CDR3 is CASSSGTGGLYEQYF. In DNA, the CDR3 is TGTGCCAGCTCGTCCGGGACAGGGGGCCTCTACGAGCAGTACTTC.

J is TRBJ1-2 and V is TRBV4-2, with unresolved D. V lost 0 bases to trimming and J lost 6 bases, with 14 bases between them. The CDR3 contains 15 residues. From germline, CDR1 is LGHNA and CDR2 YNFKEQ. CDR3 DNA: TGTGCCAGCAGCCAAGATCGGAGGCCCCGGAATGGCTACACCTTC. The encoded protein is CASSQDRRPRNGYTF.

This clone was counted once. The J gene is TRBJ1-1, the V gene TRBV2; TRBD1 might be the D (5 bases). There are 13 residues in the CDR3. Germline loops: CDR1 SNHLY, CDR2 FYNNEI. Trimming removed 5 bases at V and 1 base at J, with 8 bases between. The CDR3 loop reads CASSRGENTEAFF. DNA for the CDR3: TGTGCCAGCAGTCGGGGGGAGAACACTGAAGCTTTCTTT.

The rearrangement links TRBV18 to TRBJ2-4, with 7 bases matching TRBD1. The J segment lost 0 bases and the V segment lost 4 bases, leaving 3 bases of the junction unmatched. This CDR3 contains 15 residues. Germline CDR1 KGHSH, CDR2 LQKENI. The CDR3 spells CASSQQGRAKNIQYF. The DNA of the CDR3 is TGTGCCAGCTCACAACAGGGGAGAGCCAAAAACATTCAGTACTTC.

This sequence joins TRBV7-9 and TRBJ2-3; tentatively, D is TRBD2 (5 bases). The CDR3 spans 14 residues. Germline V gene lookup returns CDR1 SEHNR and CDR2 FQNEAQ (reference sequence). The ends were cut back, 5 bases at V and 0 bases at J, with 9 bases in the middle. DNA for the CDR3: TGTGCCAGCAGCGCCAGCGGTAGCACAGATACGCAGTATTTT. Translation: CASSASGSTDTQYF.

The chain has TRBV7-6 and TRBJ1-4; maybe TRBD1 (5 bases). With 4 bases removed from V and 1 base from J, the gap between germline ends came to 16 bases. Germline-derived CDR1 and CDR2 are SGHVS and FNYEAQ. There are 17 residues in the CDR3. For the CDR3, the DNA is TGTGCCAGCAGCTCAGAATGGGGCGGCGGAACTAATGAAAAACTGTTTTTT. Protein sequence: CASSSEWGGGTNEKLFF.

V gene TRBV5-8 combines with J gene TRBJ1-1; D is uncertain. V shed 4 bases and J shed 0 bases, with 10 bases lying between them. The CDR3 runs to 14 residues. Germline V CDR1 and CDR2: SGHTS, YDEGEE. CDR3 DNA sequence: TGTGCCAGCAGCCCGGGATACATGAACACTGAAGCTTTCTTT. Residues: CASSPGYMNTEAFF.

In its sample, this clone was seen a few times. The rearrangement uses TRBV2 and TRBJ2-1; 8 nucleotides agree with TRBD1. The CDR3 extends over 14 amino acids. The V gene's germline CDR1 is SNHLY and CDR2 FYNNEI. V lost 7 bases and J lost 1; bases outside the gene matches: 3. The CDR3, as DNA: TGTGCCAGCACAGGGGGCAAATCCTACAATGAGCAGTTCTTC. Its protein is CASTGGKSYNEQFF.